These 21 T cell receptor beta chains originate from one sample sequenced in a study of OX40 agonist ivuxolimab in advanced cancers. Generated by immunoSEQ multiplex PCR, the TCRdb table keeps only in-frame clones and is missing some. The sample carries about 100,000 clones, around 89% recorded once. The material sequenced was CD4+ or CD8+ T cells sorted from blood, taken in a trial of the OX40 agonist ivuxolimab. The receptors come from an adult with an advanced solid tumor such as melanoma, head and neck, liver or kidney cancer.

The chain has TRBV30 and TRBJ1-1, with a possible D match to TRBD1 (6 bases). Germline loops: CDR1 GTSNPN, CDR2 SVGIG (reference sequence). This CDR3 spans 15 amino acids. V gave up 0 bases and J gave up 1 base, with 12 bases separating them. The CDR3 coding sequence is TGTGCCTGGAGTGTTTTGGGAGGGGGGAACACTGAAGCTTTCTTT. It yields the protein CAWSVLGGGNTEAFF.

The chain links TRBV6-6 to TRBJ1-1, with D possibly being TRBD1 (5 bases). Germline loops: CDR1 MNHNY, CDR2 SVGAGI (reference sequence). The CDR3 consists of 14 residues. Trimming shortened V by 2 bases and J by 5 bases, and 12 bases separated the two germline ends. This CDR3 is CASSYDRVRTEAFF. The CDR3 bases are TGTGCCAGCAGTTACGACAGAGTAAGGACTGAAGCTTTCTTT.

V and J are TRBV5-4 and TRBJ1-1, with TRBD1 as a possible D gene (6 bases). From germline, CDR1 is SGHNT and CDR2 YYREEE (reference sequence). The germline V and J ends were trimmed by 4 bases and 1 base, with 14 bases remaining between them. The length of the CDR3 is 15 residues. For the CDR3, the DNA is TGTGCCAGCAGCATCATTGGACAGACGAACACTGAAGCTTTCTTT. This sequence encodes CASSIIGQTNTEAFF.

The rearrangement joins TRBV19 to TRBJ2-5; 8 positions match TRBD2. CDR3 length: 16 residues. Per the germline V gene, CDR1 is LNHDA and CDR2 is SQIVND (reference sequence). Unmatched junction bases numbered 8, after V lost 3 bases and J lost 2 bases. CDR3 region: CASSMVASGLQETQYF. CDR3 nucleotide sequence: TGTGCCAGTAGTATGGTGGCTAGCGGGTTACAAGAGACCCAGTACTTC. The entire variable domain, with the rest obtained from reference TRBV19 and TRBJ2-5, is as follows: DGGITQSPKYLFRKEGQNVTLSCEQNLNHDAMYWYRQDPGQGLRLIYYSQIVNDFQKGDIAEGYSVSREKKESFPLTVTSAQKNPTAFYLCASSMVASGLQETQYFGPGTRLLVL.

This chain links TRBV19 with TRBJ2-6, with D tentatively TRBD1 or TRBD2 (5 bases each). V lost 1 base to trimming and J lost 3 bases, with 10 bases between them. Germline V CDR1 and CDR2: LNHDA, SQIVND (reference sequence). This CDR3 region has 16 residues. The CDR3 DNA is TGTGCCAGTAGTATAGTGGGGGTCCGTGGGGCCAACGTCCTGACTTTC. Amino acids: CASSIVGVRGANVLTF.

The rearrangement links TRBV6-1 to TRBJ2-5, with D perhaps matching TRBD1 (6 bases). CDR1 and CDR2 (germline): MNHNS, SASEGT. The CDR3 totals 15 residues. The V and J ends lost 7 bases and 1 base respectively, with 16 bases between them. The CDR3 DNA follows: TGTGCCAGCACCTCTAACCCAGGGGCCCAAGAGACCCAGTACTTC. Amino acid sequence: CASTSNPGAQETQYF.

The chain combines TRBV6-5 with TRBJ2-1, with 8 bases matching TRBD2. Trimming at V came to 7 bases and at J to 2 bases, leaving 7 bases not matched to a gene. There are 15 residues in the CDR3. The germline gives CDR1 MNHEY, CDR2 SVGAGI. The CDR3 bases are TGTGCCAGCATTCCCCGCGGGGGGCCCTACAATGAGCAGTTCTTC. It translates to CASIPRGGPYNEQFF.

The chain links TRBV27 to TRBJ2-5; 11 bases map to TRBD1. Trimming took 3 bases from V and 4 from J; bases not matched to a gene: 1. Germline loops: CDR1 MNHEY, CDR2 SMNVEV (reference sequence). This CDR3 is built from 14 residues. Here the CDR3 DNA reads TGTGCCAGCAGTTTGGGGACAGGGGGAGAGACCCAGTACTTC. Its protein is CASSLGTGGETQYF.

The chain is built from TRBV5-1 and TRBJ2-1; D uncertain. The CDR3 runs to 16 residues. V lost 0 bases and J 1 base, leaving 11 bases between the germline ends. Germline V gene sequence: CDR1 SGHRS, CDR2 YFSETQ. CDR3 in amino acids: CASSLAGLVSYNEQFF. In DNA, the CDR3 is TGCGCCAGCAGCTTGGCCGGGCTAGTGTCCTACAATGAGCAGTTCTTC.

The V call is TRBV19, the J call TRBJ1-4; D gene uncertain. Trimming shortened V by 4 bases and J by 0 bases, and 9 bases separated the two germline ends. The CDR3 runs 15 residues. Germline assignment: CDR1 LNHDA and CDR2 SQIVND (reference sequence). Written as DNA, the CDR3 is TGTGCCAGTAGTAGCGGTGGGGCAACTAATGAAAAACTGTTTTTT. Amino acids: CASSSGGATNEKLFF.

The V gene is TRBV10-1, the J gene TRBJ2-7; TRBD1 matches 7 bases. V lost 2 bases to trimming and J lost 2 bases; unmatched junction nucleotides: 9. The CDR3 length is 16 residues. Germline V gene lookup returns CDR1 WNHNN and CDR2 SYGVQD (reference sequence). CDR3 bases: TGCGCCAGCAGTGAGGGGCCCTGGCAGGGGGCCTACGAGCAGTACTTC. Residues: CASSEGPWQGAYEQYF.

The rearrangement joins TRBV29-1 to TRBJ2-2; D is unclear. This CDR3 spans 13 amino acids. V shed 2 bases and J shed 4 bases, with 8 bases lying between them. CDR1 is SQVTM, CDR2 ANQGSEA, per germline. The CDR3 loop is CSVEQEPTGELFF. The CDR3 DNA reads as TGCAGCGTTGAACAGGAACCCACCGGGGAGCTGTTTTTT.

The chain links TRBV5-4 to TRBJ1-1; TRBD1 might be the D (6 bases). The CDR3 totals 15 residues. Germline CDR1 is SGHNT and CDR2 is YYREEE (reference sequence). V lost 3 bases and J lost 0, with 12 bases in between. The CDR3 DNA sequence: TGTGCCAGCAGCTCCCGGACAGAATTGAACACTGAAGCTTTCTTT. The encoded protein is CASSSRTELNTEAFF. Together with reference TRBV5-4 and TRBJ1-1, the CDR3 gives the full variable domain: ETGVTQSPTHLIKTRGQQVTLRCSSQSGHNTVSWYQQALGQGPQFIFQYYREEENGRGNFPPRFSGLQFPNYSSELNVNALELDDSALYLCASSSRTELNTEAFFGQGTRLTVV.

A single count supports this clone. The genes are TRBV28 and TRBJ2-1; no clear D. CDR1 MDHEN and CDR2 SYDVKM come from the germline V gene. This CDR3 is built from 19 residues. V shed 5 bases and J shed 3 bases, with 26 bases lying between them. The CDR3 region is CASSPVYGPGGRNYNEQFF. CDR3 nucleotide sequence: TGTGCCAGCAGTCCCGTATATGGGCCCGGTGGCAGAAACTACAATGAGCAGTTCTTC.

CDR3 DNA: TGTGCCATCTCGGGCGGGAGTCTGAATGAGCAGTTCTTC. This encodes CAISGGSLNEQFF. The V and J genes are TRBV10-3 and TRBJ2-1; 7 positions match TRBD2. This CDR3 has 13 amino acids. V lost 8 bases and J lost 7; bases outside the gene matches: 8. The V gene's germline CDR1 is ENHRY and CDR2 SYGVKD.

The CDR3 spells CASSFGTRSSSGANVLTF. The CDR3 DNA follows: TGTGCCAGCAGCTTCGGGACTAGATCTTCTTCTGGGGCCAACGTCCTGACTTTC. V is TRBV7-9 and J is TRBJ2-6, with TRBD2 matching 8 bases. J was trimmed by 1 base and V by 3 bases; bases with no gene match: 8. CDR1 is SEHNR, CDR2 FQNEAQ, per germline (reference sequence). The CDR3 spans 18 residues.

This clone was seen a few times. The chain uses TRBV30 and TRBJ2-7; D possibly corresponds to TRBD1 (5 bases). The CDR3 runs 15 residues. Germline CDR1 GTSNPN, CDR2 SVGIG (reference sequence). V shed 2 bases and J shed 0 bases, with 14 bases lying between them. CDR3 coding DNA: TGTGCCTGGAGTTACTCAGGACACCCCTCCTACGAGCAGTACTTC. Amino acids: CAWSYSGHPSYEQYF.

The chain employs TRBV21-1 and TRBJ2-1. TRBV21-1 is labeled a pseudogene. The CDR3 extends over 16 amino acids. The CDR3 DNA reads as TGTGCCAGCAGCAGCCCCGTTAGGCTTTACTACAATGAGCAGTTCTTC. Translating gives CASSSPVRLYYNEQFF.

This chain connects TRBV28 to TRBJ1-3; no reliable D call. Trimming took 6 bases from V and 2 from J, leaving 17 bases between them. Germline values: CDR1 MDHEN, CDR2 SYDVKM. The CDR3 runs 16 residues. CDR3 residues: CASRDPSGRTGNTIYF. CDR3 coding DNA: TGTGCCAGCAGGGACCCGTCCGGGAGGACTGGAAACACCATATATTTT.

The rearrangement links TRBV6-1 to TRBJ2-1; the D is unclear. V shed 3 bases and J shed 2 bases, with 17 bases lying between them. CDR3 length equals 17 residues. From germline, CDR1 is MNHNS and CDR2 SASEGT. CDR3 DNA: TGTGCCAGCAGTGACCCCTACAGACGTAAAGCCTACAATGAGCAGTTCTTC. Amino acids: CASSDPYRRKAYNEQFF.

This clone was found once. J is TRBJ1-1 and V is TRBV7-6; D is possibly TRBD1 (6 bases). CDR3 length: 16 amino acids. Germline loops: CDR1 SGHVS, CDR2 FNYEAQ. Trimming cost V 4 bases and J 3 bases, with 18 bases left between them. The CDR3 region has the DNA TGTGCCAGCAGCTCGAACAGGGTCGGTTGGGACACTGAAGCTTTCTTT. Translating it yields CASSSNRVGWDTEAFF. Combining the CDR3 with reference TRBV7-6 and TRBJ1-1 gives the whole variable domain GAGVSQSPRYKVTKRGQDVALRCDPISGHVSLYWYRQALGQGPEFLTYFNYEAQQDKSGLPNDRFSAERPEGSISTLTIQRTEQRDSAMYRCASSSNRVGWDTEAFFGQGTRLTVV.